The 29 T cell receptor beta chains reported below all come from one sample, sequenced in a study of T cells in Graves' hyperthyroidism and ophthalmopathy. There were TCR beta CDR3 regions amplified from RNA transcripts. RT-PCR in the first round (using the HTBI primer set) targeted the TCR CDR3. TCRdb reprocessed the multiplex PCR reads via MiXCR and lists one record per CDR3 protein. The repertoire holds approximately 400,000 distinct CDR3 sequences, with more than 14% as singletons. The sequenced sample was blood. Every receptor here comes from a woman aged 25 to 45 with Graves' ophthalmopathy.

The sample holds a few counts of this clonotype. J is TRBJ2-2 and V is TRBV6-2 or TRBV6-3; 12 bases align to TRBD2. CDR3 length equals 18 residues. J lost 0 bases, V lost 5 bases, and 7 bases had no gene match. Germline V CDR1 and CDR2: MNHEY, SVGEGT. As DNA, the CDR3 is TGTGCCAGCAGTACCCGGACTAGCGGGACAACGAACACCGGGGAGCTGTTTTTT. Translating it yields CASSTRTSGTTNTGELFF.

As regards this clonotype: A much bigger clone sits one base away, suggesting this may be a read error. The CDR3 nucleotides read TGTGCCAGCAGCTTAGACGGAAACGCTGAAGCTTTCTTT. Translation gives CASSLDGNAEAFF. The gene calls are TRBV7-8 and TRBJ1-1; D uncertain. There are 13 residues in the CDR3. Germline CDR1 and CDR2: SGHVS and FQNEAQ. Between the trimmed V and J ends, which lost 1 base and 6 bases, there was a span of 9 bases.

The rearrangement uses TRBV20-1 and TRBJ1-5; TRBD1 might be the D (5 bases). Germline V gene sequence: CDR1 DFQATT, CDR2 SNEGSKA (reference sequence). Trimming left V 3 bases short and J 0 bases short, with 6 bases between. The CDR3 covers 13 residues. The CDR3 loop reads CSARTDSNQPQHF. CDR3 sequence (DNA): TGCAGTGCTAGGACAGATAGCAATCAGCCCCAGCATTTT.

This clonotype was detected a few times. The chain joins TRBV9 to TRBJ1-2; TRBD1 matches 7 bases. The V gene's germline CDR1 is SGDLS and CDR2 YYNGEE. This CDR3 is built from 15 residues. V was clipped by 3 bases and J by 3 bases; unmatched bases: 8. The CDR3 nucleotides are TGTGCCAGCAGCGCGGCCCACAGGGGTGACTATGGCTACACCTTC. Amino acids: CASSAAHRGDYGYTF. The full variable domain, in which reference TRBV9 and TRBJ1-2 provide the parts outside the CDR3, is DSGVTQTPKHLITATGQRVTLRCSPRSGDLSVYWYQQSLDQGLQFLIQYYNGEERAKGNILERFSAQQFPDLHSELNLSSLELGDSALYFCASSAAHRGDYGYTFGSGTRLTVV.

As for this clonotype: This may stem from a read error, because a much larger clone lies one nucleotide away. This chain connects TRBV7-8 to TRBJ2-2; the D is unclear. The CDR3 totals 12 residues. Germline V lookup: CDR1 SGHVS, CDR2 FQNEAQ. Between the trimmed V and J ends, which lost 5 bases and 13 bases, there was a span of 14 bases. CDR3 nucleotide sequence: TGTGCCAGCAGCCCAGTTGGGTCGGTGCTGTTTTTT. Amino acids: CASSPVGSVLFF.

This clonotype was picked up many times. The V call is TRBV5-1, the J call TRBJ1-1; D gene ambiguous. The V gene's germline CDR1 is SGHRS and CDR2 YFSETQ. This CDR3 spans 13 amino acids. Trimming removed 0 bases at V and 5 bases at J, with 8 bases between. The chain's CDR3 is CASSLAAITEAFF. The CDR3 nucleotides read TGCGCCAGCAGCTTGGCCGCGATAACTGAAGCTTTCTTT.

This clonotype has ten or more counts. This rearrangement joins TRBV20-1 to TRBJ1-5, with a tentative D call TRBD1 (5 bases). This CDR3 spans 15 amino acids. Germline-derived CDR1 and CDR2 are DFQATT and SNEGSKA (reference sequence). V was pared by 4 bases and J by 0 bases, with 13 bases between. CDR3 sequence reads: CSAKVLGHSNQPQHF. As DNA, the CDR3 is TGCAGTGCTAAGGTCTTGGGGCATAGCAATCAGCCCCAGCATTTT.

This clonotype appeared many times. The chain employs TRBV4-1 and TRBJ2-7; D unresolved. V lost 0 bases and J 3 bases, leaving 12 bases between the germline ends. Germline loops: CDR1 MGHRA, CDR2 YSYEKL. The CDR3 is made up of 15 amino acids. For the CDR3, the DNA is TGCGCCAGCAGCCAAGACCCAGCGTATTACTACGAGCAGTACTTC. Amino acid sequence: CASSQDPAYYYEQYF.

This clonotype has only one observation. The CDR3 here is CASSVLLRTSGGADTQYF. The CDR3 DNA sequence: TGTGCCAGCAGCGTCCTCCTTCGGACTAGCGGGGGGGCAGATACGCAGTATTTT. This chain uses TRBV9 with TRBJ2-3; TRBD2 matches 15 bases. V lost 2 bases to trimming and J lost 4 bases; unmatched junction nucleotides: 8. CDR3 length equals 18 residues. Per the germline V gene, CDR1 is SGDLS and CDR2 is YYNGEE.

A remark on this clonotype: The CDR3 carries no conserved terminal phenylalanine or tryptophan, so it likely arises from a read error. V and J are TRBV28 and TRBJ2-2; 8 nucleotides align to TRBD2. The CDR3 covers 13 residues. Per germline, CDR1 MDHEN and CDR2 SYDVKM. Losses at the gene ends were 3 bases for V and 10 bases for J; bases not matched to a gene: 4. The CDR3 sequence: CASSFGGVVELFL. Here the CDR3 DNA reads TGTGCCAGCAGTTTCGGGGGGGTTGTGGAGCTGTTTCTT.

This clonotype was picked up many times. The rearrangement links TRBV13 to TRBJ1-1; no clear D gene. Trimming shortened V by 0 bases and J by 7 bases, and 6 bases separated the two germline ends. Germline CDR1 PRHDT, CDR2 FYEKMQ (reference sequence). This CDR3 contains 12 residues. CDR3 sequence (DNA): TGTGCCAGCAGCTTAGGCCTTTTTGAAGCTTTCTTT. Translation: CASSLGLFEAFF.

This clonotype was observed many times. The V call is TRBV24-1, the J call TRBJ1-5; a possible D gene is TRBD1 (6 bases). This CDR3 has 16 residues. The germline V and J ends were trimmed by 4 bases and 3 bases, with 15 bases remaining between them. Germline-derived CDR1 and CDR2 are KGHDR and SFDVKD. CDR3 nucleotide sequence: TGTGCCACCAGTGACCGGACGACAGGCTACAATCAGCCCCAGCATTTT. It codes for CATSDRTTGYNQPQHF.

This clonotype showed up many times. This chain links TRBV19 with TRBJ1-1, with 7 bases lining up with TRBD1. V lost 3 bases and J lost 0; bases outside the gene matches: 16. The germline CDR1 and CDR2 sequences are LNHDA and SQIVND (reference sequence). This CDR3 has 19 amino acids. The CDR3 reads CASSIGILDRASMNTEAFF. CDR3 coding DNA: TGTGCCAGTAGTATTGGCATTCTAGACAGGGCGTCGATGAACACTGAAGCTTTCTTT.

In this sample, this clonotype turned up many times. The rearrangement uses TRBV2 and TRBJ1-3; tentatively, D is TRBD1 (6 bases). The germline CDR1 and CDR2 sequences are SNHLY and FYNNEI. The germline V and J ends were trimmed by 8 bases and 1 base, with 9 bases remaining between them. This CDR3 contains 13 residues. CDR3 sequence: CASRQGSGNTIYF. The CDR3 region has the DNA TGTGCCAGCCGCCAGGGGTCTGGAAACACCATATATTTT.

This clonotype was counted only a few times. The chain has TRBV27 and TRBJ2-2; D uncertain. Germline V gene sequence: CDR1 MNHEY, CDR2 SMNVEV (reference sequence). V lost 5 bases to trimming and J lost 2 bases, with 9 bases between them. The CDR3 is 14 amino acids. This CDR3 reads CASSRFINTGELFF. CDR3 coding DNA: TGTGCCAGCAGTCGTTTTATTAACACCGGGGAGCTGTTTTTT.

The chain links TRBV12-5 to TRBJ2-7, with D possibly TRBD1 on 6 matching bases. The germline V and J ends were trimmed by 0 bases and 6 bases, with 15 bases remaining between them. CDR1 LGHNT and CDR2 FRNRAP come from the germline V gene. The CDR3 length is 15 residues. The CDR3 nucleotides are TGTGCTAGTGGTTTGGTCCAGGGGCGTTTGGGCGAGCAGTACTTC. This encodes CASGLVQGRLGEQYF.

This clonotype was counted at least ten times. For the CDR3, the DNA is TGTGCCAGCAGTATCCTAGCGGGGGGTCTAAGCTCCTACAATGAGCAGTTCTTC. This codes for CASSILAGGLSSYNEQFF. The chain combines TRBV12-3 or TRBV12-4 with TRBJ2-1, with 11 bases aligning to TRBD2. Germline trimming cut 5 bases from V and 0 bases from J; bases unmatched to any gene: 9. CDR3 length: 18 amino acids.

The rearrangement joins TRBV2 to TRBJ1-5; weak D call: TRBD1 (5 bases). The germline CDR1 and CDR2 sequences are SNHLY and FYNNEI. The V end lost 6 bases, the J end lost 4 bases, and 16 bases lay between the germline ends. There are 15 residues in the CDR3. The CDR3 region has the DNA TGTGCCAGCAGGGAGGGGTCAGGCCAAAATCAGCCCCAGCATTTT. Translating gives CASREGSGQNQPQHF. The full variable domain, rest sourced from reference TRBV2 and TRBJ1-5, is EPEVTQTPSHQVTQMGQEVILRCVPISNHLYFYWYRQILGQKVEFLVSFYNNEISEKSEIFDDQFSVERPDGSNFTLKIRSTKLEDSAMYFCASREGSGQNQPQHFGDGTRLSIL.

The chain joins TRBV9 to TRBJ1-6, with a possible D match to TRBD1 (5 bases). There are 15 residues in the CDR3. Germline V lookup: CDR1 SGDLS, CDR2 YYNGEE. Between the trimmed V and J ends, which lost 4 bases and 7 bases, there was a span of 15 bases. The CDR3 here is CASSRTRDLNSPLHF. In nucleotides, the CDR3 is TGTGCCAGCAGCAGGACGAGGGACCTAAATTCACCCCTCCACTTT.

The V call is TRBV28, the J call TRBJ2-7, with 8 bases fitting TRBD2. Germline V gene sequence: CDR1 MDHEN, CDR2 SYDVKM. V lost 6 bases, J lost 5 bases, and 9 bases stayed unmatched. This CDR3 comprises 14 residues. The CDR3 coding sequence is TGTGCCAGCAGCCTATCGGGGGGGGGCGACGAGCAGTACTTC. The encoded protein is CASSLSGGGDEQYF.

In its sample, this clonotype was seen a few times. This chain joins TRBV6-1 and TRBJ1-5, with a weak D call TRBD1 (5 bases). The V and J ends lost 3 bases and 1 base respectively, with 13 bases between them. The CDR3 runs to 16 residues. Germline loops: CDR1 MNHNS, CDR2 SASEGT. The CDR3 loop is CASSERGVRSNQPQHF. CDR3 nucleotides: TGTGCCAGCAGTGAGAGAGGGGTCAGGAGCAATCAGCCCCAGCATTTT.

This clonotype was counted only a few times. The chain has TRBV7-3 and TRBJ2-1; no reliable D call. This CDR3 is built from 13 residues. CDR1 SGHTA and CDR2 FQGTGA come from the germline V gene. V was cut by 1 base and J by 9 bases, with 10 bases left in between. The CDR3 nucleotides are TGTGCCAGCAGCTTAATGGCTCGGGCTGAGCAGTTCTTC. It yields the protein CASSLMARAEQFF.

This clonotype occurred a few times. The chain couples TRBV30 to TRBJ1-1, with 7 bases identical to TRBD1. Trimming cost V 2 bases and J 4 bases; bases outside gene matches: 13. This CDR3 has 16 residues. Germline V CDR1 and CDR2: GTSNPN, SVGIG (reference sequence). The CDR3 DNA follows: TGTGCCTGGAGTCGTTTAGGGGGCGAGGGGGTCACTGAAGCTTTCTTT. Protein sequence: CAWSRLGGEGVTEAFF.

This clonotype came up many times. The rearrangement uses TRBV18 and TRBJ1-2; 7 bases fit TRBD1. The CDR3 is 17 amino acids. J was trimmed by 0 bases and V by 6 bases; bases with no gene match: 13. CDR1 is KGHSH, CDR2 LQKENI, per germline. Written as DNA, the CDR3 is TGTGCCAGCTCTATCCTCGGGACAGACTTAGCTAACTATGGCTACACCTTC. Protein sequence: CASSILGTDLANYGYTF.

This sequence joins TRBV25-1 and TRBJ1-2; no reliable D call. Deletions cut 3 bases from V and 8 bases from J, with 13 bases between. Germline-derived CDR1 and CDR2 are MGHDK and SYGVNS. The CDR3 has 13 amino acids. The CDR3 sequence: CASSDGRSVGYTF. DNA for the CDR3: TGTGCCAGCAGTGACGGTCGATCGGTCGGCTACACCTTC.

The chain employs TRBV12-3 or TRBV12-4 and TRBJ1-1; D ambiguous. V was pared by 7 bases and J by 5 bases, with 17 bases between. There are 14 residues in the CDR3. CDR3 in DNA: TGTGCCAGCATTATGTCGGACGGGCGAACTGAAGCTTTCTTT. Translating it yields CASIMSDGRTEAFF.

This clonotype was counted at least ten times. This chain links TRBV3-1 with TRBJ2-7; 9 nucleotides line up with TRBD1. The CDR3 consists of 15 residues. J gave up 0 bases and V 4 bases, and 4 bases lay outside the gene matches. Germline V gene sequence: CDR1 LGHDT, CDR2 YNNKEL (reference sequence). The CDR3 DNA reads TGTGCCAGCAGCCGGGAGGGACAGGGCTCCTACGAGCAGTACTTC. Protein: CASSREGQGSYEQYF.

This chain connects TRBV3-1 to TRBJ2-2; 11 nucleotides line up with TRBD1. The CDR3 extends over 15 amino acids. From germline, CDR1 is LGHDT and CDR2 YNNKEL (reference sequence). V dropped 6 bases and J dropped 6; count of bases not matched to a gene: 6. CDR3 in amino acids: CASRRTGGAPGELFF. As DNA, the CDR3 is TGTGCCAGCAGACGGACAGGGGGCGCCCCCGGGGAGCTGTTTTTT.

This clonotype was observed at least ten times. The chain links TRBV19 to TRBJ1-4; TRBD1 matches 7 bases. Per germline, CDR1 LNHDA and CDR2 SQIVND (reference sequence). The CDR3 runs 14 residues. The V and J ends lost 5 bases and 4 bases, in that order; junction bases with no gene match: 4. DNA of the CDR3: TGTGCCAGTAGTGCCGACAGGGATAATGAAAAACTGTTTTTT. This encodes CASSADRDNEKLFF.